The clone carrying this TCR beta chain was seen at least ten times. This sample is drawn from a study of T-cell memory formation after mild COVID-19. The wider study: For the most part, TCR clusters were specific to one donor.

V gave up 0 bases and J gave up 1 base, with 4 bases separating them. The germline CDR1 and CDR2 sequences are MGHRA and YSYEKL. The CDR3 is made up of 14 amino acids. It was 5'RACE with constant-segment primers that produced the TCR alpha and TCR beta cDNA libraries, which carried sample barcodes and UMIs. TCRdb re-analysed the 5' RACE reads in MiXCR, keeping a single row per CDR3 protein. The sample yields roughly 350,000 distinct CDR3 sequences, roughly 13% seen once. The chain employs TRBV4-1 and TRBJ1-5; D call uncertain. Sequencing input: PBMCs or a T cell subset sorted from them (not recorded which). The clonotype was recovered from a man aged 18-30 years who had mild COVID-19 (a few samples of this study predate the infection). Cell type and time point are not known. This CDR3 is CASSQEGSNQPQHF. The CDR3 DNA follows: TGCGCCAGCAGCCAAGAGGGGAGCAATCAGCCCCAGCATTTT.